The 32 T cell receptor beta chains below were found in one sample sequenced in a study of T cells expressing NK-cell markers. From its re-call of the 5' RACE reads, TCRdb lists each CDR3 protein once, without DNA. The table counts under 600,000 distinct CDR3 sequences; roughly 1.4% lies in the top ten. Specimen: blood T cells: a sorted CD56 or NKG2C T cell subset, CD4+ or CD8+ T cells, or bulk PBMC T cells (not recorded which). All receptors come from a woman aged 50 to 65 in good health.

This chain connects TRBV10-1 to TRBJ2-3. Germline V lookup: CDR1 WNHNN, CDR2 SYGVQD (reference sequence). There are 15 residues in the CDR3. This CDR3 is CASSTRQGVTDTQYF.

The chain uses TRBV10-3 and TRBJ2-2. CDR1 ENHRY and CDR2 SYGVKD come from the germline V gene. The CDR3 is 15 residues long. The CDR3 sequence is CAISGGSPNTGELFF.

The chain links TRBV12-3 or TRBV12-4 to TRBJ1-2; lacking DNA, the TRBD1 call made by TCRdb goes unchecked. The CDR3 is 14 amino acids. The CDR3 reads CASTNTPGQGSYTF.

The V call is TRBV3-1, the J call TRBJ1-2. The CDR3 consists of 13 residues. Germline values: CDR1 LGHDT, CDR2 YNNKEL (reference sequence). CDR3 residues: CASSQLPVYGYTF.

The J gene is TRBJ1-4, the V gene TRBV12-3 or TRBV12-4. The CDR3 is made up of 17 amino acids. CDR3 protein: CASSFRPFGATNEKLFF.

The chain combines TRBV11-2 with TRBJ2-2; TCRdb gives TRBD2 as the D gene, but with no DNA this cannot be confirmed. The germline V gene encodes CDR1 SGHAT and CDR2 FQNNGV. This CDR3 spans 16 amino acids. The CDR3 region is CASSLDEGGRAGELFF. Full variable domain (remainder filled in from reference TRBV11-2 and TRBJ2-2): EAGVAQSPRYKIIEKRQSVAFWCNPISGHATLYWYQQILGQGPKLLIQFQNNGVVDDSQLPKDRFSAERLKGVDSTLKIQPAKLEDSAVYLCASSLDEGGRAGELFFGEGSRLTVL.

The V gene is TRBV29-1, the J gene TRBJ1-4; TCRdb selects TRBD1, and the lack of DNA leaves this call unchecked. Germline-derived CDR1 and CDR2 are SQVTM and ANQGSEA. The CDR3 runs 13 residues. CDR3 region: CSGRTSLNEKLFF.

The chain links TRBV28 to TRBJ2-2; TCRdb's D call, TRBD2, is unchecked because there is no DNA. Germline V gene lookup returns CDR1 MDHEN and CDR2 SYDVKM. The CDR3 extends over 15 amino acids. CDR3 region: CASTQGGPNTGELFF.

This rearrangement joins TRBV6-1 to TRBJ2-1; TCRdb gives TRBD2 as the D gene, but with no DNA this cannot be confirmed. CDR1 and CDR2 from the germline V gene are MNHNS and SASEGT. This CDR3 contains 15 residues. CDR3 sequence reads: CASSEVGLAGGEQFF.

V usage is TRBV27 and J usage is TRBJ2-1. Germline loops: CDR1 MNHEY, CDR2 SMNVEV (reference sequence). CDR3 length equals 12 residues. The CDR3 spells CASSSVTNEQFF.

This rearrangement joins TRBV2 to TRBJ1-2. This CDR3 region has 11 residues. Germline CDR1 SNHLY, CDR2 FYNNEI. CDR3 region: CASSEWGGYTF.

This chain uses TRBV27 with TRBJ2-5; TCRdb returns TRBD2, unconfirmable since there is no DNA. The germline V gene encodes CDR1 MNHEY and CDR2 SMNVEV (reference sequence). The CDR3 extends over 18 amino acids. CDR3 in amino acids: CASSSRLAGLVYQETQYF.

The chain recombines TRBV5-1 with TRBJ2-7; TCRdb's D call, TRBD2, is unchecked because there is no DNA. Looked up from germline, CDR1 is SGHRS and CDR2 is YFSETQ. The CDR3 covers 18 residues. The CDR3 sequence: CASSLTPGSSGVSYEQYF.

The chain employs TRBV6-5 and TRBJ1-5. In germline, CDR1 is MNHEY, CDR2 SVGAGI. The CDR3 totals 12 residues. The CDR3 loop reads CASSLRGGAQHF.

The V call is TRBV5-1, the J call TRBJ1-1; TCRdb's D call, TRBD1, is unchecked because there is no DNA. Per the germline V gene, CDR1 is SGHRS and CDR2 is YFSETQ. The CDR3 loop spans 16 amino acids. The CDR3 region is CASSLETGGENTEAFF.

The CDR3 region is CASSQVGRGQRGANVLTF. The J gene is TRBJ2-6, the V gene TRBV4-1; the D gene TCRdb calls, TRBD1, cannot be checked with no DNA. In germline, CDR1 is MGHRA, CDR2 YSYEKL. The CDR3 is 18 residues long.

This chain joins TRBV13 and TRBJ1-6; no DNA is available, so the TRBD1 call from TCRdb remains unchecked. The germline gives CDR1 PRHDT, CDR2 FYEKMQ (reference sequence). This CDR3 is built from 15 residues. The CDR3 region is CASSLGQQGNSPLHF.

The CDR3 reads CASSQPPARGEQYF. The rearrangement uses TRBV11-2 and TRBJ2-7; as DNA is missing, the TRBD1 call by TCRdb cannot be tested. Germline values: CDR1 SGHAT, CDR2 FQNNGV. The CDR3 is 14 residues long. Full variable domain (rest looked up from reference TRBV11-2 and TRBJ2-7): EAGVAQSPRYKIIEKRQSVAFWCNPISGHATLYWYQQILGQGPKLLIQFQNNGVVDDSQLPKDRFSAERLKGVDSTLKIQPAKLEDSAVYLCASSQPPARGEQYFGPGTRLTVT.

The rearrangement joins TRBV3-1 to TRBJ2-3; with no DNA, the TCRdb D assignment of TRBD2 cannot be verified. CDR1 is LGHDT and CDR2 is YNNKEL in the germline V gene (reference sequence). The CDR3 loop spans 15 amino acids. The CDR3 region is CASSQRLAGGPTQYF.

The J gene is TRBJ1-6, the V gene TRBV12-3 or TRBV12-4; TCRdb lists TRBD1, though no DNA is available to test this call. The CDR3 totals 14 residues. CDR3 protein: CASNPGQGPGPLHF.

The rearrangement joins TRBV20-1 to TRBJ2-7; absent DNA, TCRdb's TRBD1 call cannot be checked. Germline CDR1 reads DFQATT; CDR2 reads SNEGSKA (reference sequence). The CDR3 runs 16 residues. Here the CDR3 reads CSARDRRGRVPYEQYF.

This chain links TRBV4-1 with TRBJ2-5; TCRdb's D call of TRBD1 is untestable without DNA. The CDR3 has 15 amino acids. Germline CDR1 MGHRA, CDR2 YSYEKL. CDR3 in amino acids: CASSQEGEGDETQYF.

The chain joins TRBV7-8 to TRBJ1-2; TCRdb's D call of TRBD1 is untestable without DNA. Germline assignment: CDR1 SGHVS and CDR2 FQNEAQ. The CDR3 totals 15 residues. CDR3 loop: CASSLRGDKNYGYTF. Full variable domain (rest looked up from reference TRBV7-8 and TRBJ1-2): GAGVSQSPRYKVAKRGQDVALRCDPISGHVSLFWYQQALGQGPEFLTYFQNEAQLDKSGLPSDRFFAERPEGSVSTLKIQRTQQEDSAVYLCASSLRGDKNYGYTFGSGTRLTVV.

The gene calls are TRBV14 and TRBJ2-2. CDR3 length: 13 amino acids. Germline values: CDR1 SGHDN, CDR2 FVKESK. Here the CDR3 reads CASSQIASGELFF.

The rearrangement joins TRBV15 to TRBJ1-2; there is no DNA to check the TCRdb D call of TRBD1. The CDR3 loop spans 15 amino acids. Germline assignment: CDR1 LNHNV and CDR2 YYDKDF (reference sequence). The CDR3 protein is CATSDPDRANYGYTF.

V and J are TRBV5-1 and TRBJ2-5. This CDR3 has 15 residues. Germline-derived CDR1 and CDR2 are SGHRS and YFSETQ. The CDR3 spells CASSLGGGQLETQYF.

The rearrangement links TRBV12-3 or TRBV12-4 to TRBJ1-2. The CDR3 totals 13 residues. The CDR3 here is CASTQTVPYGYTF.

The chain carries TRBV5-1 and TRBJ2-6; TCRdb lists TRBD1, though no DNA is available to test this call. Germline V gene data show CDR1 as SGHRS and CDR2 as YFSETQ. The CDR3 extends over 15 amino acids. The CDR3 here is CASSSTGSGANVLTF.

The chain couples TRBV29-1 to TRBJ2-1; TCRdb's D call of TRBD2 is untestable without DNA. There are 13 residues in the CDR3. In germline, CDR1 is SQVTM, CDR2 ANQGSEA. CDR3 region: CSVAPGGPNEQFF.

This chain joins TRBV6-1 and TRBJ1-1; TCRdb indicates TRBD1, and absent DNA this call remains unverified. The CDR3 has 15 residues. Germline V gene data show CDR1 as MNHNS and CDR2 as SASEGT. The CDR3 sequence: CASSRETGLNTEAFF.

This chain links TRBV5-1 with TRBJ1-5; TCRdb names TRBD1, which stays unverified in the absence of DNA. CDR3 length: 19 residues. The germline V gene has CDR1 SGHRS and CDR2 YFSETQ. The CDR3 is CASSLWPRGRDIWNQPQHF. Based on the CDR3 plus reference TRBV5-1 and TRBJ1-5, the full variable domain is KAGVTQTPRYLIKTRGQQVTLSCSPISGHRSVSWYQQTPGQGLQFLFEYFSETQRNKGNFPGRFSGRQFSNSRSEMNVSTLELGDSALYLCASSLWPRGRDIWNQPQHFGDGTRLSIL.

The chain has TRBV3-1 and TRBJ2-5; TCRdb's D call of TRBD2 is untestable without DNA. Germline values: CDR1 LGHDT, CDR2 YNNKEL (reference sequence). The CDR3 totals 14 residues. CDR3 residues: CASSLTSRRETQYF.